The present TCR beta chain was sequenced within a study of shared clonotypes between healthy human individuals. Whole-study results and caveats: Generally, estimated richness proved larger in naive subsets than it did in memory subsets.

All of the donors resided in Nashville, Tennessee, and each was a Caucasian adult. Negatively enriched CD4+ T cells were divided by CD45RA into naive and memory. As concerns this clone: Its target is not known.

The V gene's germline CDR1 is SGHAT and CDR2 FQNNGV. There are 16 residues in the CDR3. The V gene lost 5 bases and the J gene lost 4 bases, with 19 bases spanning the gap. The study ran the assay at deep level. Clones were read by immunoSEQ multiplex PCR, and TCRdb kept only the in-frame ones, dropping some. Here the sample spans about 1 million clones, 65% to 75% being singletons. This TCR was recovered from a man aged 18 to 29 in good health. Sequencing input: memory CD4+ T cells sorted from blood. The subset was: CD45RA-negative fraction. The chain carries TRBV11-2 and TRBJ2-3, with a tentative D call TRBD1 (6 bases). The CDR3 DNA reads as TGTGCCAGCAGCCCTATGGGGGCGTCGGGGTCAGATACGCAGTATTTT. It translates to CASSPMGASGSDTQYF.